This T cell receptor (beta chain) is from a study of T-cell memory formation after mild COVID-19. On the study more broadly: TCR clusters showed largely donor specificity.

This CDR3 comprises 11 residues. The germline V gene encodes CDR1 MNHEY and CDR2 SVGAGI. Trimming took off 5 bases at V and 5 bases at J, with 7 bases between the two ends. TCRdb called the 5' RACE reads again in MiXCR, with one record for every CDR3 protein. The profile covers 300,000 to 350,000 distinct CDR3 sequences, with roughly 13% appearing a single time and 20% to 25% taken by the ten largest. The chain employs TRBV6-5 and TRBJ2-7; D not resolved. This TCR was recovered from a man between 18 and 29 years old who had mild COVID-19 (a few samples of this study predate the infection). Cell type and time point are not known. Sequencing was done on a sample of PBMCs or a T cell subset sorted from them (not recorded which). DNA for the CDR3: TGTGCCAGCAGTAAGTGCCACGAGCAGTACGTC. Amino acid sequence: CASSKCHEQYV.